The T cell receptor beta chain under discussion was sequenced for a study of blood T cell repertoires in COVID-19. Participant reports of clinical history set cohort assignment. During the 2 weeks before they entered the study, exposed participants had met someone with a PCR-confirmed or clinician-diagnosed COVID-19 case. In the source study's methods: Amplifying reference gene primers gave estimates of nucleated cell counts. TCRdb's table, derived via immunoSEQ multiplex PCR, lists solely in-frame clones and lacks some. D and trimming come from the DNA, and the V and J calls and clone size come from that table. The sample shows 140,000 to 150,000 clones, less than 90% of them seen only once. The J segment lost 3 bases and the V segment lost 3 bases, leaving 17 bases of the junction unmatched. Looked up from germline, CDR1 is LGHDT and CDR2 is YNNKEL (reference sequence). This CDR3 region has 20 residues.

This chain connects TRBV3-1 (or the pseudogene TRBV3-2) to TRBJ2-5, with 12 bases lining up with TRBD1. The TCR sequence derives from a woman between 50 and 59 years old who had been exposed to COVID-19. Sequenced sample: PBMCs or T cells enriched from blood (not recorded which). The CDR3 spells CASSHPGQGALGGAEETQYF. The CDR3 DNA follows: TGTGCCAGCAGCCACCCGGGACAGGGGGCGCTGGGGGGGGCAGAAGAGACCCAGTACTTC.